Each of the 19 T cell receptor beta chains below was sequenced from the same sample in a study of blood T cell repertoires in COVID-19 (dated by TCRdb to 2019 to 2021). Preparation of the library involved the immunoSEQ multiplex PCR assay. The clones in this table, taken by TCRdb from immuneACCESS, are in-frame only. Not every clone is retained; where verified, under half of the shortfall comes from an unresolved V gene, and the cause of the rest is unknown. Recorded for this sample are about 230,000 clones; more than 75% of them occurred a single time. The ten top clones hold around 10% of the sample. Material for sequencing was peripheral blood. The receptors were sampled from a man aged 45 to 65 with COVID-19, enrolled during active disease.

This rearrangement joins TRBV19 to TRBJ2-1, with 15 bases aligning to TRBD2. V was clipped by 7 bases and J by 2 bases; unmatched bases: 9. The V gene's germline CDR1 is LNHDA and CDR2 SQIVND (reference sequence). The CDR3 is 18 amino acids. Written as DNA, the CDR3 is TGTGCCAGTACTCCGGGGACTAGCGGGAGGAACCCCTACAATGAGCAGTTCTTC. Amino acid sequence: CASTPGTSGRNPYNEQFF.

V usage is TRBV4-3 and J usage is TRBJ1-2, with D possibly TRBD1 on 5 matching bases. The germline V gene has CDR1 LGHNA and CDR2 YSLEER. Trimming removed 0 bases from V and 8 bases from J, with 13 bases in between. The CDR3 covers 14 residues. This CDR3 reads CASSQEVGGTGYTF. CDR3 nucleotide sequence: TGCGCCAGCAGCCAAGAGGTGGGGGGTACAGGCTACACCTTC.

CDR3 amino acids: CASMDRAGETQYF. CDR3 coding DNA: TGTGCCAGCATGGACAGGGCGGGAGAGACCCAGTACTTC. The chain has TRBV7-2 and TRBJ2-5, with 8 bases identical to TRBD1. Germline V lookup: CDR1 SGHTA, CDR2 FQGNSA. The CDR3 contains 13 residues. V trimming: 7 bases; J trimming: 4 bases; junction bases outside the gene matches: 5.

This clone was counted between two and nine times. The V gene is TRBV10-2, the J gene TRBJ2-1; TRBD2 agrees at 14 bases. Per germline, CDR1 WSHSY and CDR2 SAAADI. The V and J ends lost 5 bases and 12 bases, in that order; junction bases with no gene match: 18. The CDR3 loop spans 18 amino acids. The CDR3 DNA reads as TGCGCCAGCAGTCGCCCTGGACTAGCGGGGGGCGCCTCAATGGTGCAGTTCTTC. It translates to CASSRPGLAGGASMVQFF.

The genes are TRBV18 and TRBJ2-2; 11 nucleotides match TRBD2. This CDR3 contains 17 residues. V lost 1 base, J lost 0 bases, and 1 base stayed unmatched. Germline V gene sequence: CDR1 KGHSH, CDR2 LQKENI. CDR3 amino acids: CASSPRSGGANTGELFF. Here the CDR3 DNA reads TGTGCCAGCTCACCACGTAGCGGGGGGGCGAACACCGGGGAGCTGTTTTTT.

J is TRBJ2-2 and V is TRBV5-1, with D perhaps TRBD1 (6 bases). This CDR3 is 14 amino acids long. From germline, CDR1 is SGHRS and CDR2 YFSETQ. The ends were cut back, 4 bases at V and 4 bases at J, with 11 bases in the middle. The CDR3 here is CASSKPQGTGELFF. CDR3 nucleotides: TGCGCCAGCAGCAAGCCACAGGGCACCGGGGAGCTGTTTTTT.

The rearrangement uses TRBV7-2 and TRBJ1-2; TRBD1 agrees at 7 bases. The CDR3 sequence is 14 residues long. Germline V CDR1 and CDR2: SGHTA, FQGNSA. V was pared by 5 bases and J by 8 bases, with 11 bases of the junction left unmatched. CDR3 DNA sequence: TGTGCCAGCAGCGCCCCGACAGGGTCATGGGGCTACACCTTC. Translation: CASSAPTGSWGYTF.

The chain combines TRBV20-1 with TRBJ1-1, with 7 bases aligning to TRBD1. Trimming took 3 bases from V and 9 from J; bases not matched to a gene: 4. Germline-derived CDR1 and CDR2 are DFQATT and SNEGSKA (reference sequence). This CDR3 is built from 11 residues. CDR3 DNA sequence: TGCAGTGCTAGGGGGACAGCTCAAGCTTTCTTT. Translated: CSARGTAQAFF.

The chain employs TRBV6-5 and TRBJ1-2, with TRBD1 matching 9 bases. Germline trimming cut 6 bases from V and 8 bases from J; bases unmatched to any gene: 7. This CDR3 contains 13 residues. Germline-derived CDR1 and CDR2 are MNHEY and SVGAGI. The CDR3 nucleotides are TGTGCCAGCAGACCCGGGACAGGGCTAGGCTACACCTTC. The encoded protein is CASRPGTGLGYTF.

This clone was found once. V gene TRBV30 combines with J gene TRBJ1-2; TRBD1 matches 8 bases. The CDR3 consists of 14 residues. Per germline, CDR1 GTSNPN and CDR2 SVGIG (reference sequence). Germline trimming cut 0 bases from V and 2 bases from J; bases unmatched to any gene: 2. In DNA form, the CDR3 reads TGTGCCTGGAGTGTACGACAGGGGAACTATGGCTACACCTTC. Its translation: CAWSVRQGNYGYTF.

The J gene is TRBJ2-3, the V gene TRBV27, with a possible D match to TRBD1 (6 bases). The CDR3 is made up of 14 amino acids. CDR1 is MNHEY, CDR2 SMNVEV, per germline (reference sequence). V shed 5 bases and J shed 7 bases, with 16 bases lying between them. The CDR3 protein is CASSATLGGNTQYF. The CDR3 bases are TGTGCCAGCAGTGCCACTCTAGGGGGTAATACGCAGTATTTT.

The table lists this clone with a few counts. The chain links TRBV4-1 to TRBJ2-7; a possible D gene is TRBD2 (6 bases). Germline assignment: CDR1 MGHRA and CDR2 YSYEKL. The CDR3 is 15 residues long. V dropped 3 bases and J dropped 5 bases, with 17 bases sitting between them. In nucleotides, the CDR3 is TGCGCCAGCAGCCAGGGACGGACTACTTGGGACGAGCAGTACTTC. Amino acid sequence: CASSQGRTTWDEQYF.

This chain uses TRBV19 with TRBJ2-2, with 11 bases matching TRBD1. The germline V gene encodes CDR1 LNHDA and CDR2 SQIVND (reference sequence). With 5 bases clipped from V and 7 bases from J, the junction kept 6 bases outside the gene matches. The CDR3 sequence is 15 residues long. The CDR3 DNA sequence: TGTGCCAGTAGTGCCGGACAGGGGGCCGGCGGGGAGCTGTTTTTT. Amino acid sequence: CASSAGQGAGGELFF.

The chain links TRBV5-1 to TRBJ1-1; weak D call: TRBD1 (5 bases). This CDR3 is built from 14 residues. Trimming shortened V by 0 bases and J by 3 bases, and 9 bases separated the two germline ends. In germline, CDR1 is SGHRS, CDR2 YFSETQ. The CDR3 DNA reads TGCGCCAGCAGCTTGGAGCGCAGGGACACTGAAGCTTTCTTT. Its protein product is CASSLERRDTEAFF.

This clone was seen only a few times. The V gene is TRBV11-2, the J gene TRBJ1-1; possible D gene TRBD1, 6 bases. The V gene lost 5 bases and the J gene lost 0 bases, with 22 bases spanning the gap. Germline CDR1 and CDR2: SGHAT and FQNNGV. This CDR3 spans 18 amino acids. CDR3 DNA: TGTGCCAGCAGCCTCCTCGACAGAGGGGGAGGGCTGAACACTGAAGCTTTCTTT. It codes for CASSLLDRGGGLNTEAFF. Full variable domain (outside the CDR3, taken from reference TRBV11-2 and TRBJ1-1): EAGVAQSPRYKIIEKRQSVAFWCNPISGHATLYWYQQILGQGPKLLIQFQNNGVVDDSQLPKDRFSAERLKGVDSTLKIQPAKLEDSAVYLCASSLLDRGGGLNTEAFFGQGTRLTVV.

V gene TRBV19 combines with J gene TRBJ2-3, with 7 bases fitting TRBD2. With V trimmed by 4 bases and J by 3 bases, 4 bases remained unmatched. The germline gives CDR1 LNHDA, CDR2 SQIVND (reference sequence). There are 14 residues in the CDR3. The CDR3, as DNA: TGTGCCAGTAGTACAACGGGAGGAACAGATACGCAGTATTTT. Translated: CASSTTGGTDTQYF.

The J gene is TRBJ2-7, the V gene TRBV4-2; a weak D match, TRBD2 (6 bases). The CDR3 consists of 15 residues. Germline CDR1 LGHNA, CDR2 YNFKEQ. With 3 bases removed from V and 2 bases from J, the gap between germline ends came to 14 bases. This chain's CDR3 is CASSQNLAIAYEQYF. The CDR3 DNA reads TGTGCCAGCAGCCAGAATCTAGCGATCGCCTACGAGCAGTACTTC.

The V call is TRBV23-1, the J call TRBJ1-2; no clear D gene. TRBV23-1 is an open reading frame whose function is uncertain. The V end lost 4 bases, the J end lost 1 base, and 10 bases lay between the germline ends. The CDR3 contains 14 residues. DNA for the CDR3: TGCGCCAGCAGTCTCCCGGGAAGTAACTATGGCTACACCTTC. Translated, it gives CASSLPGSNYGYTF.

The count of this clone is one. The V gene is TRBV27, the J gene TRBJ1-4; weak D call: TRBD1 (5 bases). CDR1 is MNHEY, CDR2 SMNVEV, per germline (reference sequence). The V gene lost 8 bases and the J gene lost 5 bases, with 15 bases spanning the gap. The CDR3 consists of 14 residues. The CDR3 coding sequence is TGTGCCAGCGGCCGGACACCTATAAATGAAAAACTGTTTTTT. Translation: CASGRTPINEKLFF.